A single sample is the source of the 27 T cell receptor beta chains below, sequenced in a study of identical twins. TCRdb reanalysed the 5' RACE reads using MiXCR and keeps one entry per CDR3 protein. The data contain about 790,000 distinct CDR3 sequences, 15% to 20% of them singletons. These data also formed part of another study, on T cells expressing NK-cell markers.

Source material: PBMCs. The receptors originated from a woman in her late teens or twenties in good health.

This chain connects TRBV20-1 to TRBJ1-4; D possibly corresponds to TRBD1 (5 bases). Germline CDR1 is DFQATT and CDR2 is SNEGSKA (reference sequence). The CDR3 spans 13 residues. Trimming removed 2 bases at V and 7 bases at J, with 11 bases between. The CDR3 here is CSARQGRGEKLFF. As DNA, the CDR3 is TGCAGTGCTAGACAGGGACGTGGTGAAAAACTGTTTTTT.

There are a few counts of this clonotype. This chain uses TRBV4-2 with TRBJ1-4, with D hard to call. Per germline, CDR1 LGHNA and CDR2 YNFKEQ. Trimming took off 0 bases at V and 8 bases at J, with 13 bases between the two ends. The CDR3 has 15 residues. CDR3 amino acids: CASSQENKGREKLFF. The CDR3 region has the DNA TGTGCCAGCAGCCAAGAGAACAAGGGCCGAGAAAAACTGTTTTTT.

The sample holds a few counts of this clonotype. The CDR3 here is CASQGWGSYNEQFF. The CDR3 DNA sequence: TGTGCCAGCCAAGGGTGGGGGTCCTACAATGAGCAGTTCTTC. This sequence joins TRBV12-3 or TRBV12-4 and TRBJ2-1; either TRBD1 or TRBD2 may supply D (5 bases each). The CDR3 covers 14 residues. V lost 8 bases, J lost 1 base, and 12 bases lay in between.

This clonotype came up a few times. This chain connects TRBV2 to TRBJ2-5, with 9 bases fitting TRBD2. V shed 6 bases and J 8 bases; nucleotides not matched to a gene: 16. The length of the CDR3 is 16 residues. CDR1 is SNHLY, CDR2 FYNNEI, per germline. This CDR3 reads CASRSDMSSGGGTQYF. The CDR3 bases are TGTGCCAGCAGAAGTGATATGAGTAGCGGGGGCGGCACCCAGTACTTC. Looking up the rest from reference TRBV2 and TRBJ2-5 gives the full variable domain: EPEVTQTPSHQVTQMGQEVILRCVPISNHLYFYWYRQILGQKVEFLVSFYNNEISEKSEIFDDQFSVERPDGSNFTLKIRSTKLEDSAMYFCASRSDMSSGGGTQYFGPGTRLLVL.

This chain links TRBV30 with TRBJ1-1; D is perhaps TRBD1 (5 bases). There are 14 residues in the CDR3. V was cut by 2 bases and J by 1 base, with 11 bases left in between. Germline V gene lookup returns CDR1 GTSNPN and CDR2 SVGIG (reference sequence). In DNA, the CDR3 is TGTGCCTGGAGTTTGTGGGGCGAGAACACTGAAGCTTTCTTT. It translates to CAWSLWGENTEAFF.

The chain is built from TRBV9 and TRBJ2-5; a possible D gene is TRBD1 (6 bases). This CDR3 comprises 16 residues. Germline lookup yields CDR1 SGDLS and CDR2 YYNGEE. Deletions cut 1 base from V and 5 bases from J, with 18 bases between. CDR3 in amino acids: CASSVMAGAGRETQYF. The CDR3 DNA sequence: TGTGCCAGCAGCGTAATGGCAGGGGCGGGCAGGGAGACCCAGTACTTC.

This clonotype was seen just once. The rearrangement links TRBV7-2 to TRBJ2-1, with 9 positions matching TRBD2. This CDR3 comprises 15 residues. CDR1 is SGHTA, CDR2 FQGNSA, per germline. V was pared by 7 bases and J by 7 bases, with 11 bases of the junction left unmatched. The CDR3 sequence: CASTLGPSGVNEQFF. For the CDR3, the DNA is TGTGCCAGCACCCTAGGTCCTAGCGGGGTAAATGAGCAGTTCTTC. The full variable domain, with the rest looked up from reference TRBV7-2 and TRBJ2-1, is GAGVSQSPSNKVTEKGKDVELRCDPISGHTALYWYRQSLGQGLEFLIYFQGNSAPDKSGLPSDRFSAERTGGSVSTLTIQRTQQEDSAVYLCASTLGPSGVNEQFFGPGTRLTVL.

This clonotype was seen a few times. This chain joins TRBV20-1 and TRBJ1-1; perhaps TRBD1 as D (6 bases). Between the trimmed V and J ends, which lost 5 bases and 0 bases, there was a span of 10 bases. Germline CDR1 and CDR2: DFQATT and SNEGSKA (reference sequence). CDR3 length: 13 residues. The CDR3 nucleotides are TGCAGTGCTTGGGGACACATGAACACTGAAGCTTTCTTT. It codes for CSAWGHMNTEAFF.

This clonotype was counted only a few times. Here the CDR3 reads CATPNRGGDTEAFF. The CDR3 DNA reads TGTGCCACCCCAAACAGGGGAGGCGACACTGAAGCTTTCTTT. The rearrangement links TRBV15 to TRBJ1-1; 7 bases line up with TRBD1. V was pared by 8 bases and J by 3 bases, with 9 bases of the junction left unmatched. CDR1 is LNHNV, CDR2 YYDKDF, per germline (reference sequence). This CDR3 has 14 residues. The variable domain in full, with the rest retrieved from reference TRBV15 and TRBJ1-1, is DAMVIQNPRYQVTQFGKPVTLSCSQTLNHNVMYWYQQKSSQAPKLLFHYYDKDFNNEADTPDNFQSRRPNTSFCFLDIRSPGLGDTAMYLCATPNRGGDTEAFFGQGTRLTVV.

Turning to this clonotype: The CDR3 ends on some other residue instead of the conserved phenylalanine or tryptophan, so this is likely a read error. The DNA is omitted, as the CDR3 cannot be located on it reliably, and the CDR3 follows TCRdb's listing. The chain has TRBV5-1 and TRBJ2-3. The CDR3 is 10 residues long, counting both termini. Per germline, CDR1 SGHRS and CDR2 YFSETQ. CDR3 protein: CASGSAPDSR.

This clonotype came up many times. This chain connects TRBV24-1 to TRBJ2-3; TRBD2 matches 8 bases. The CDR3 sequence is 15 residues long. Germline V gives CDR1 KGHDR, CDR2 SFDVKD. V shed 4 bases, J shed 1 base, and the junction held 3 bases outside the gene matches. CDR3 sequence (DNA): TGTGCCACCAGTGACCCGACTAGCGGCACAGATACGCAGTATTTT. The encoded protein is CATSDPTSGTDTQYF.

There are many counts of this clonotype. The chain combines TRBV5-1 with TRBJ1-1, with a tentative D call TRBD1 (6 bases). The CDR3 contains 14 residues. Germline loops: CDR1 SGHRS, CDR2 YFSETQ. Trimming pared 4 bases from V and 0 bases from J, leaving 10 bases between. The CDR3 coding sequence is TGCGCCAGCAGCACGGACAGCATGAACACTGAAGCTTTCTTT. This translates into CASSTDSMNTEAFF.

For this clonotype: One end of the junction fails to match germline, which may point to a read error. This chain connects TRBV5-8 to TRBJ2-1; D remains ambiguous. This CDR3 is 10 amino acids long. From germline, CDR1 is SGHTS and CDR2 YDEGEE. CDR3: CASSPVETHF. The CDR3 coding sequence is TGTGCCAGCAGCCCCGTGGAGACCCATTTC.

The chain has TRBV12-3 or TRBV12-4 and TRBJ1-1; 7 nucleotides match TRBD1. With V trimmed by 4 bases and J by 4 bases, 9 bases remained unmatched. CDR3 length: 15 amino acids. This CDR3 reads CASSSRGTVLTEAFF. For the CDR3, the DNA is TGTGCCAGCAGTTCGAGAGGGACAGTTCTCACTGAAGCTTTCTTT.

CDR3 in amino acids: CSLGSTDTQYF. The CDR3, as DNA: TGCAGTCTCGGGAGTACAGATACGCAGTATTTT. The chain carries TRBV29-1 and TRBJ2-3; D is possibly TRBD2 (6 bases). The CDR3 has 11 amino acids. Germline assignment: CDR1 SQVTM and CDR2 ANQGSEA.

This clonotype came up a few times. The chain recombines TRBV29-1 with TRBJ2-5, with TRBD1 matching 9 bases. The CDR3 contains 13 residues. Germline lookup yields CDR1 SQVTM and CDR2 ANQGSEA. The J segment lost 4 bases and the V segment lost 3 bases, leaving 3 bases of the junction unmatched. The CDR3 DNA reads as TGCAGCGTTGAGGCGGGACAGGGAGAGACCCAGTACTTC. This translates into CSVEAGQGETQYF. The whole variable domain, filled in from reference TRBV29-1 and TRBJ2-5, reads SAVISQKPSRDICQRGTSLTIQCQVDSQVTMMFWYRQQPGQSLTLIATANQGSEATYESGFVIDKFPISRPNLTFSTLTVSNMSPEDSSIYLCSVEAGQGETQYFGPGTRLLVL.

This clonotype was found a few times. The chain couples TRBV7-9 to TRBJ1-6, with a tentative D call TRBD1 (6 bases). Looked up from germline, CDR1 is SEHNR and CDR2 is FQNEAQ (reference sequence). CDR3 length: 17 amino acids. V was cut by 0 bases and J by 8 bases, with 17 bases left in between. The CDR3 DNA reads as TGTGCCAGCAGCTTAGCCGGGACAATCCTAGGGTATTCACCCCTCCACTTT. This encodes CASSLAGTILGYSPLHF.

The CDR3 DNA reads as TGCGCCAGCAGCTTGGATGGGGACAGGAGAAATGAAAAACTGTTTTTT. Translating gives CASSLDGDRRNEKLFF. V usage is TRBV5-1 and J usage is TRBJ1-4; TRBD1 aligns across 8 bases. Germline lookup yields CDR1 SGHRS and CDR2 YFSETQ. This CDR3 spans 16 amino acids. Unmatched junction bases numbered 6, after V lost 0 bases and J lost 5 bases.

This clonotype was picked up a small number of times. This chain links TRBV25-1 with TRBJ1-2; unclear D gene. Per the germline V gene, CDR1 is MGHDK and CDR2 is SYGVNS. The CDR3 sequence is 13 residues long. Trimming stripped 4 bases from V and 4 bases from J, with 10 bases between. Here the CDR3 reads CASSGETAYGYTF. The CDR3 DNA sequence: TGTGCCAGCAGTGGCGAGACGGCCTATGGCTACACCTTC.

The chain has TRBV5-4 and TRBJ2-1, with 10 bases aligning to TRBD2. Germline loops: CDR1 SGHNT, CDR2 YYREEE (reference sequence). The CDR3 runs 16 residues. V was clipped by 6 bases and J by 7 bases; unmatched bases: 13. DNA for the CDR3: TGTGCCAGCACTCCGGGTCGTTCTAGCGGGAGAAATGAGCAGTTCTTC. Protein sequence: CASTPGRSSGRNEQFF.

The genes are TRBV7-9 and TRBJ2-7; possible D gene TRBD2, 5 bases. CDR1 SEHNR and CDR2 FQNEAQ come from the germline V gene (reference sequence). This CDR3 contains 14 residues. Trimming took off 0 bases at V and 2 bases at J, with 8 bases between the two ends. The CDR3 DNA sequence: TGTGCCAGCAGCTTAGCCCGGGGAACCTACGAGCAGTACTTC. Amino acid sequence: CASSLARGTYEQYF.

The chain employs TRBV20-1 and TRBJ2-3, with 10 bases matching TRBD2. Germline trimming cut 1 base from V and 0 bases from J; bases unmatched to any gene: 10. Germline lookup yields CDR1 DFQATT and CDR2 SNEGSKA (reference sequence). The CDR3 runs to 18 residues. CDR3 sequence reads: CSARVVTSGASSTDTQYF. As DNA, the CDR3 is TGCAGTGCTAGAGTAGTAACTAGCGGGGCCTCTAGCACAGATACGCAGTATTTT.

The gene calls are TRBV5-1 and TRBJ2-2; D is unresolved. V lost 6 bases and J lost 5, with 14 bases in between. The CDR3 covers 14 residues. Germline CDR1 SGHRS, CDR2 YFSETQ. In DNA form, the CDR3 reads TGCGCCAGCACTCCCGGAGTAAGGACCGGGGAGCTGTTTTTT. Its translation is CASTPGVRTGELFF. Using reference TRBV5-1 and TRBJ2-2 for the parts outside the CDR3, the full variable domain is KAGVTQTPRYLIKTRGQQVTLSCSPISGHRSVSWYQQTPGQGLQFLFEYFSETQRNKGNFPGRFSGRQFSNSRSEMNVSTLELGDSALYLCASTPGVRTGELFFGEGSRLTVL.

V usage is TRBV20-1 and J usage is TRBJ2-7; no clear D. This CDR3 has 13 amino acids. The ends were cut back, 6 bases at V and 1 base at J, with 13 bases in the middle. Germline V lookup: CDR1 DFQATT, CDR2 SNEGSKA (reference sequence). The CDR3 is CSADSPRSYEQYF. The CDR3 DNA is TGCAGTGCAGATAGCCCTCGTTCCTACGAGCAGTACTTC.

The CDR3 loop reads CAISDLGGAGLGEQYF. The CDR3 region has the DNA TGTGCCATCAGTGACCTCGGGGGCGCGGGTTTGGGCGAGCAGTACTTC. The chain uses TRBV10-3 and TRBJ2-7; D is tentatively TRBD1 or TRBD2 (6 bases each). V gave up 3 bases and J gave up 6 bases, with 21 bases separating them. The CDR3 loop spans 16 amino acids. Per the germline V gene, CDR1 is ENHRY and CDR2 is SYGVKD.

This clonotype was found many times. The CDR3 nucleotides read TGCGCCAGCAGCTTGGGGGGTCCAAAATCGTACAATGAGCAGTTCTTC. Its translation: CASSLGGPKSYNEQFF. J is TRBJ2-1 and V is TRBV5-1; no reliable D call. The CDR3 is made up of 16 amino acids. V lost 0 bases to trimming and J lost 4 bases, with 14 bases between them. Germline V gene sequence: CDR1 SGHRS, CDR2 YFSETQ.

This clonotype has just a few counts. The chain is built from TRBV12-3 or TRBV12-4 and TRBJ2-3; 9 nucleotides agree with TRBD2. CDR3 size: 14 residues. V shed 4 bases and J 6 bases; nucleotides not matched to a gene: 5. The CDR3 DNA reads as TGTGCCAGCAGTTCCCCTGGACTAGCGGATACGCAGTATTTT. Protein sequence: CASSSPGLADTQYF.